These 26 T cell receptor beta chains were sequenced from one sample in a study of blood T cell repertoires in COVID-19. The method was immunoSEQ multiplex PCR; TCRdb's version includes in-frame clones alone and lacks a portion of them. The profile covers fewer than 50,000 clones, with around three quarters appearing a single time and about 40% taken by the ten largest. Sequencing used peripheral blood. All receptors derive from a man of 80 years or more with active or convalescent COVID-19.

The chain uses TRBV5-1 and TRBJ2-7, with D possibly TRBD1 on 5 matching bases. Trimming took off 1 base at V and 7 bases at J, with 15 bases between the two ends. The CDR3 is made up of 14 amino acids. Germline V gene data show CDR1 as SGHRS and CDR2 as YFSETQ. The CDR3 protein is CASSLTGTRREQYF. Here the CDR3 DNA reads TGCGCCAGCAGCTTGACAGGAACCCGTCGAGAGCAGTACTTC.

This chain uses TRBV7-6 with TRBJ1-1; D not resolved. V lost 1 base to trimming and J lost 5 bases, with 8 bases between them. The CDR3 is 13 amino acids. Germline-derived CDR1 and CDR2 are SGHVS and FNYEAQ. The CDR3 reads CASSLDPGTEAFF. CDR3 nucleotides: TGTGCCAGCAGCTTAGACCCGGGGACTGAAGCTTTCTTT.

The CDR3 DNA follows: TGTGCCAGTAATCTAGCGGGAGTGTCCACAGGGGTGGATGAGCAGTTCTTC. Translated, it gives CASNLAGVSTGVDEQFF. The chain carries TRBV19 and TRBJ2-1; 10 bases align to TRBD2. The CDR3 has 17 amino acids. CDR1 and CDR2 from the germline V gene are LNHDA and SQIVND (reference sequence). V lost 7 bases, J lost 8 bases, and 17 bases stayed unmatched.

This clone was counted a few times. The CDR3 DNA reads as TGTGCCAGCACTGATCGACAGTTGAACTACGAGCAGTACTTC. Protein product: CASTDRQLNYEQYF. The rearrangement uses TRBV7-9 and TRBJ2-7, with D perhaps TRBD1 (5 bases). This CDR3 contains 14 residues. From germline, CDR1 is SEHNR and CDR2 FQNEAQ (reference sequence). Trimming stripped 7 bases from V and 3 bases from J, with 16 bases between.

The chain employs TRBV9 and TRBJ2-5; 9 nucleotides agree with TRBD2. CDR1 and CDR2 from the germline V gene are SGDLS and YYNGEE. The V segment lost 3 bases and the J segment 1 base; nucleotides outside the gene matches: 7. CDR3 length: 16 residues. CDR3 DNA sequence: TGTGCCAGCAGCGCTTCCGGGACTAGCCGCCAAGAGACCCAGTACTTC. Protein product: CASSASGTSRQETQYF.

The CDR3 DNA is TGCAGTGCTAGTGTGTGGGAGAGAGGTTACAATGAGCAGTTCTTC. Translation: CSASVWERGYNEQFF. The genes are TRBV20-1 and TRBJ2-1, with D tentatively TRBD2 (5 bases). Germline V gene data show CDR1 as DFQATT and CDR2 as SNEGSKA (reference sequence). V lost 3 bases and J 4 bases, leaving 16 bases between the germline ends. This CDR3 has 15 residues.

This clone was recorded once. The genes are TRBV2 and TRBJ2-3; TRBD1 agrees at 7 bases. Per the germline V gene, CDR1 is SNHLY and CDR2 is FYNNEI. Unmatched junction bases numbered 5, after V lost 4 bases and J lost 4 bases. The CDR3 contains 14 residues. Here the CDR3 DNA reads TGTGCCAGCAGTGGGACAGGTGGCCCAGATACGCAGTATTTT. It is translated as CASSGTGGPDTQYF.

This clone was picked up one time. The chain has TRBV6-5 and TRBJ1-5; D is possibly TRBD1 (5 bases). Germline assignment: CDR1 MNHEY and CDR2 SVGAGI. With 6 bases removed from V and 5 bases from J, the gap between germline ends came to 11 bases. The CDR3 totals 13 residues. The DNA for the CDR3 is TGTGCCAGCAGACGACAGTTAGATCAGCCCCAGCATTTT. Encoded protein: CASRRQLDQPQHF.

In DNA, the CDR3 is TGCGCCAGCAGCCAAGATAGGAGCTCCTACGAGCAGTACTTC. Its protein is CASSQDRSSYEQYF. The V gene is TRBV4-3, the J gene TRBJ2-7, with D hard to call. Germline V gene data show CDR1 as LGHNA and CDR2 as YSLEER. This CDR3 is 14 amino acids long. The germline V and J ends were trimmed by 0 bases and 0 bases, with 6 bases remaining between them.

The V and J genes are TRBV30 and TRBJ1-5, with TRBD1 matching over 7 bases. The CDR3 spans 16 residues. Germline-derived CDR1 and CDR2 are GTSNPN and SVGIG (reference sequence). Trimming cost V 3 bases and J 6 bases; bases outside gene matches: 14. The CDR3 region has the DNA TGTGCCTGGAGCGCACCCCTCTTGACAGGGTCTCAGCCCCAGCATTTT. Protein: CAWSAPLLTGSQPQHF.

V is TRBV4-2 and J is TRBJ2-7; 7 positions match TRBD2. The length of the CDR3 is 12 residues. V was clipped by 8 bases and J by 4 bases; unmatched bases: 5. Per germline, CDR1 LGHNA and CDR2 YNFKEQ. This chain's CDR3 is CASGTGGYEQYF. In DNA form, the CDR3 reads TGTGCCAGCGGGACGGGGGGATACGAGCAGTACTTC.

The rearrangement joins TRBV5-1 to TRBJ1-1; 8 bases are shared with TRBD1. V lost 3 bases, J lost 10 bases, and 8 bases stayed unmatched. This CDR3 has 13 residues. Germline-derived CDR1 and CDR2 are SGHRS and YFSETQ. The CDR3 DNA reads TGCGCCAGCAGCTCCGGGACAGGCGAAGTAGCTTTCTTT. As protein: CASSSGTGEVAFF.

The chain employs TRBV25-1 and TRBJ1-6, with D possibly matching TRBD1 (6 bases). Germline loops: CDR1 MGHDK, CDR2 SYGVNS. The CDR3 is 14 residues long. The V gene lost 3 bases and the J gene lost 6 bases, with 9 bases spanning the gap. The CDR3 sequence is CASSDRGGNSPLHF. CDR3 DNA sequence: TGTGCCAGCAGTGATAGAGGGGGTAATTCACCCCTCCACTTT.

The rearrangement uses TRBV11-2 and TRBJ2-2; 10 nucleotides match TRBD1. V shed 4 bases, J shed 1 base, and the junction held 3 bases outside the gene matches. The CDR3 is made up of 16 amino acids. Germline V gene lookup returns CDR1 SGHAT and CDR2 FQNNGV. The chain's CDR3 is CASSWTGGMNTGELFF. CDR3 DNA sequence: TGTGCCAGCAGCTGGACAGGGGGGATGAACACCGGGGAGCTGTTTTTT.

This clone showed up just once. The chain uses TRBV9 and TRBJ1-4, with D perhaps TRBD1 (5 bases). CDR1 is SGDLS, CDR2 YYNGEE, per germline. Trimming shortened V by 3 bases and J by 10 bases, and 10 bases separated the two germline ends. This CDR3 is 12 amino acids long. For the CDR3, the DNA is TGTGCCAGCAGCGCTGGGGGGGGAAAACTGTTTTTT. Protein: CASSAGGGKLFF. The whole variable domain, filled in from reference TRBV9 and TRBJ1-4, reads DSGVTQTPKHLITATGQRVTLRCSPRSGDLSVYWYQQSLDQGLQFLIQYYNGEERAKGNILERFSAQQFPDLHSELNLSSLELGDSALYFCASSAGGGKLFFGSGTQLSVL.

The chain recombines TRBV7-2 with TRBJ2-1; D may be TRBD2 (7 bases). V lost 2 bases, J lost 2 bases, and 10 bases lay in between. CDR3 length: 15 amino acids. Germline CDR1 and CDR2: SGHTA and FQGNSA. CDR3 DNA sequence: TGTGCCAGCAGCTTAATCGGGGGGCCCTACAATGAGCAGTTCTTC. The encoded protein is CASSLIGGPYNEQFF.

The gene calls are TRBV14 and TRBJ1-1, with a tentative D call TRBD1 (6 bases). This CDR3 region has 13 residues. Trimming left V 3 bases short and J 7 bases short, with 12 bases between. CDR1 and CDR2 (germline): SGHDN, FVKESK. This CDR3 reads CASSQGALGEAFF. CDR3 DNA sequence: TGTGCCAGCAGCCAGGGGGCTTTAGGTGAAGCTTTCTTT.

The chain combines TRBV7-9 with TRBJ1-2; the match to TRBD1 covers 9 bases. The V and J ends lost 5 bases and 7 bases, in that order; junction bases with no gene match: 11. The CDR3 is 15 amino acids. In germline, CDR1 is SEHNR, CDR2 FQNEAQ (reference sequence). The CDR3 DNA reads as TGTGCCAGCAGCCAGGGGACAGGGAATATGGGTGGCTACACCTTC. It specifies CASSQGTGNMGGYTF.

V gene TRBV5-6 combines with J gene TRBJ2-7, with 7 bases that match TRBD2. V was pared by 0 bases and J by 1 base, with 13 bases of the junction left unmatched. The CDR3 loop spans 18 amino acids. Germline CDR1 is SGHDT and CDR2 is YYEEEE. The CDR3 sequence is CASSLARLAGEISYEQYF. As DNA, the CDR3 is TGTGCCAGCAGCTTGGCCCGTCTCGCGGGGGAAATATCCTACGAGCAGTACTTC.

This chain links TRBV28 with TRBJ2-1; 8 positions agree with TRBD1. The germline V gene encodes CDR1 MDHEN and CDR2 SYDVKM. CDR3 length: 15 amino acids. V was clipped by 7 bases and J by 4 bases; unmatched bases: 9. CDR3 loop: CASTPGDRGYNEQFF. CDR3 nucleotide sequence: TGTGCCAGCACCCCGGGCGACAGGGGTTACAATGAGCAGTTCTTC.

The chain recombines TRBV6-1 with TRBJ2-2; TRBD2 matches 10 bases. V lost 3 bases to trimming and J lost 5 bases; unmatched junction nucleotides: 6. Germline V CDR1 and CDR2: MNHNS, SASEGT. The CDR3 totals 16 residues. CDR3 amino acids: CASSDVLAGITGELFF. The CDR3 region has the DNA TGTGCCAGCAGTGACGTACTAGCGGGAATTACCGGGGAGCTGTTTTTT.

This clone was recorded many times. As DNA, the CDR3 is TGCAGCGTTGAAGGCCAGGGCGTTTCCTACGAGCAGTACTTC. Residues: CSVEGQGVSYEQYF. The rearrangement uses TRBV29-1 and TRBJ2-7, with D perhaps TRBD1 (5 bases). This CDR3 has 14 residues. Looked up from germline, CDR1 is SQVTM and CDR2 is ANQGSEA. Trimming cost V 1 base and J 1 base, with 11 bases left between them.

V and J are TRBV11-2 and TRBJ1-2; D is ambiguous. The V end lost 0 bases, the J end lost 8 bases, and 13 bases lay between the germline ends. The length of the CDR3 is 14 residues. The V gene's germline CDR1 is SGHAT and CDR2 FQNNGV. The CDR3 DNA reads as TGTGCCAGCAGCTTAGATACTAGCCAGCGGGGCTACACCTTC. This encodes CASSLDTSQRGYTF.

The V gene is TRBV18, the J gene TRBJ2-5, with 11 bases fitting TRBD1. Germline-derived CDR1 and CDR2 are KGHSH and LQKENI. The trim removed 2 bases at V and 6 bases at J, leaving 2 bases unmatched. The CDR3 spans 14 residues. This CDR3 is CASSPGTGGKTQYF. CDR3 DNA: TGTGCCAGCTCACCAGGGACAGGGGGAAAGACCCAGTACTTC.

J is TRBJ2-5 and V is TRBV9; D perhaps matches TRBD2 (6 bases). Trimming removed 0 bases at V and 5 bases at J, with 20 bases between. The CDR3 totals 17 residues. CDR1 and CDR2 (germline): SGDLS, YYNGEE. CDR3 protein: CASSVAQGGGAGETQYF. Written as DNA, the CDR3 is TGTGCCAGCAGCGTAGCGCAGGGAGGAGGAGCTGGGGAGACCCAGTACTTC.

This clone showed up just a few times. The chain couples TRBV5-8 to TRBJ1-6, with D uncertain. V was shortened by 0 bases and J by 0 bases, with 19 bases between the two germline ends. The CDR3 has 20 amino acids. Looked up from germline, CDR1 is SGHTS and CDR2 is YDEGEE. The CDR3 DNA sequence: TGTGCCAGCAGCTTGGAGGAAGGCCGAGTTTCTAGCTCCTATAATTCACCCCTCCACTTT. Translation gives CASSLEEGRVSSSYNSPLHF.